The sequence of this T cell receptor (beta chain) was determined in a study of blood T cell repertoires in COVID-19. Whole-study context: COVID-19 samples collected from the United States, Italy and Spain covered acute and convalescent phases. PBMCs, B-cell-depleted T cells, or T cells were the source of the cDNA or gDNA that made up the material.

Sequencing used immunoSEQ multiplex PCR; TCRdb keeps in-frame clones, though not all of them. The sample consists of hundreds of thousands of clones, roughly 85% of them appearing once. Notes on this clone: Other DNA variants within this sample encode the same CDR3.

This study enrolled people aged 18 to 89 from about 26 US geographic areas. CDR1 SGHRS and CDR2 YFSETQ come from the germline V gene. After removal of 0 bases from V and 3 bases from J, the junction contained 5 bases not matched to a gene. The length of the CDR3 is 15 residues. The sample comprised PBMCs or T cells enriched from blood (not recorded which). The sequence came from a man aged 30 to 45 who had recovered from COVID-19. V and J are TRBV5-1 and TRBJ1-2, with 7 bases lining up with TRBD1. The CDR3, as DNA: TGCGCCAGCAGCTTGGGACAGGGAAGGGACTATGGCTACACCTTC. It yields the protein CASSLGQGRDYGYTF.